The source of this T cell receptor beta chain is a study of beta chain features in type 1 diabetes. Study observations and caveats: Type 1 diabetes patients had TCRB CDR3s that were shorter (moderately but significantly so) in all four CD4+ subsets.

Sampling consisted of one heparinised blood draw per donor, averaging approximately 120 mL. Central memory, naive, regulatory and stem cell-like memory CD4+ cells were sorted by CD45RO/CCR7/CD25/CD127/CD95/CD27. The isolated RNA, all of it, was reverse transcribed, so expressed TCRB transcripts were what got sequenced. TCRdb's table, derived via immunoSEQ multiplex PCR, lists solely in-frame clones and lacks some. Here the sample spans hundreds of thousands of clones, about an eighth being singletons. This clone was seen a few times. The antigen remains undetermined. V was shortened by 4 bases and J by 4 bases, with 17 bases between the two germline ends. CDR1 and CDR2 from the germline V gene are SGHRS and YFSETQ. This CDR3 has 15 residues.

The TCR originated in a man aged 18 to 29 with type 1 diabetes. The chain recombines TRBV5-1 with TRBJ1-1; TRBD1 is a possible D gene (5 bases). The sample taken for sequencing was naive CD4+ T cells from blood. The CDR3 sequence: CASSPPDVGGTEAFF. The CDR3 nucleotides are TGCGCCAGCAGCCCTCCTGATGTCGGGGGCACTGAAGCTTTCTTT.